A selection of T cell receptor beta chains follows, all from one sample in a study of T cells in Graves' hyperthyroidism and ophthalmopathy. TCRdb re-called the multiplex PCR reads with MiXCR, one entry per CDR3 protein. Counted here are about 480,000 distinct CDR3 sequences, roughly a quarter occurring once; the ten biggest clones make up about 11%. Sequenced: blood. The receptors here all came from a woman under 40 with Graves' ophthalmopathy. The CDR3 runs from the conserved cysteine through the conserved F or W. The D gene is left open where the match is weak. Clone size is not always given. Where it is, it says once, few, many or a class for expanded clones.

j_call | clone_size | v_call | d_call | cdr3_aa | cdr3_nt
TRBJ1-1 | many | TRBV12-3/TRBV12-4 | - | CASSDKGRKNTEAFF | TGTGCCAGCAGCGATAAGGGACGGAAGAACACTGAAGCTTTCTTT
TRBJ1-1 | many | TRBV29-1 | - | CSVELGLYTEAFF | TGCAGCGTTGAACTGGGTCTCTACACTGAAGCTTTCTTT
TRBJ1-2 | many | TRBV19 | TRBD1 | CASSMDRGRSYGYTF | TGTGCCAGTAGTATGGACAGGGGACGATCTTATGGCTACACCTTC
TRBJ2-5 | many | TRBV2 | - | CASTLPLLTRLEETQYF | TGTGCCAGCACCCTACCCCTTTTGACCAGACTTGAAGAGACCCAGTACTTC
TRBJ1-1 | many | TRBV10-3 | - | CAISSGGNTEAFF | TGTGCCATCAGCTCCGGGGGTAACACTGAAGCTTTCTTT
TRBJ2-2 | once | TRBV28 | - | CASSLVRAGTGELFF | TGTGCCAGCAGTTTAGTTAGGGCAGGGACCGGGGAGCTGTTTTTT
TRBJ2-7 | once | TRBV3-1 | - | CASSQVEGGGPPYEQYF | TGTGCCAGCAGCCAAGTAGAAGGAGGGGGACCGCCCTACGAGCAGTACTTC
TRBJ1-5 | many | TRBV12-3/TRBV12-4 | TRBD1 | CASSATGAPNQPQHF | TGTGCCAGCAGTGCTACAGGGGCCCCAAATCAGCCCCAGCATTTT
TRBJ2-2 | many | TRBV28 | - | CASSSPPTNTGELFF | TGTGCCAGCAGTTCCCCCCCCACAAACACCGGGGAGCTGTTTTTT
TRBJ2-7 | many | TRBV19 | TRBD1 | CASSIPAGQGWHEQYF | TGTGCCAGTAGTATCCCAGCCGGACAGGGTTGGCACGAGCAGTACTTC
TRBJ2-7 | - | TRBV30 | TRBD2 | CAFKLAGAVEQYF | TGTGCCTTCAAACTAGCGGGAGCCGTCGAGCAGTACTTC
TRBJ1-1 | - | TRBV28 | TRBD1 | CASSQGQGAMGASF | TGTGCCAGCAGTCAGGGACAGGGGGCCATGGGAGCTTCCTTT
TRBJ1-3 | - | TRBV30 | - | CAWIVRSWRDSGNTIYF | TGTGCCTGGATAGTTCGGTCATGGCGGGACTCTGGAAACACCATATATTTT
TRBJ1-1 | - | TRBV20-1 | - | CCAMADGNTEAFF | TGCTGTGCGATGGCCGACGGGAACACTGAAGCTTTCTTT
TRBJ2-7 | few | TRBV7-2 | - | CASSLQGIGEQYF | TGTGCCAGCAGCTTACAAGGAATTGGCGAGCAGTACTTC
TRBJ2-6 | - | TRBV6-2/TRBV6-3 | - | CASTRGRISGANVLTF | TGTGCCAGCACGCGGGGTCGGATCTCTGGGGCCAACGTCCTGACTTTC
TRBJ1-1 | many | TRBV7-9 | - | CASSLKPVDTEAFF | TGTGCCAGCAGCTTAAAGCCGGTGGACACTGAAGCTTTCTTT
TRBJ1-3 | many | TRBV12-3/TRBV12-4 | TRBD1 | CASSLDRGAGNTIYF | TGTGCCAGCAGCCTCGACAGGGGCGCAGGAAACACCATATATTTT
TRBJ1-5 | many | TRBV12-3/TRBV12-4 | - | CASSSQGNQPQHF | TGTGCCAGCAGTTCGCAGGGGAATCAGCCCCAGCATTTT
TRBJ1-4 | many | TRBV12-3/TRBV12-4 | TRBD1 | CASSLDRGRFEKLFF | TGTGCCAGCAGCTTGGACAGGGGGCGATTTGAAAAACTGTTTTTT
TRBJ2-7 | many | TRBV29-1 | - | CSVEGKRNEQYF | TGCAGCGTCGAGGGGAAGCGGAACGAGCAGTACTTC
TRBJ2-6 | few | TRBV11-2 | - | CASTSFPDGGSGANVLTF | TGTGCCAGCACCTCTTTCCCAGACGGAGGCTCTGGGGCCAACGTCCTGACTTTC
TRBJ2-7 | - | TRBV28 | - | CASSLAASPRGHYEQYF | TGTGCCAGCAGTTTAGCCGCCTCTCCCCGGGGCCACTACGAGCAGTACTTC
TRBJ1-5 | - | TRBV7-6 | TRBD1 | CASSLVRGSQPQHF | TGTGCCAGCAGCTTAGTCAGGGGGAGTCAGCCCCAGCATTTT
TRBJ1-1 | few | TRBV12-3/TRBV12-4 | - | CASSLSTVMNTEAFF | TGTGCCAGCAGTTTGTCGACAGTTATGAACACTGAAGCTTTCTTT
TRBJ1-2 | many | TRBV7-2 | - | CASSLAARTNYGYTF | TGTGCCAGCAGCTTAGCGGCCCGGACCAACTATGGCTACACCTTC
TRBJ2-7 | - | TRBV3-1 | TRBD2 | CASSQGTPSGSGEQYF | TGTGCCAGCAGCCAAGGAACTCCTAGCGGGAGTGGCGAGCAGTACTTC
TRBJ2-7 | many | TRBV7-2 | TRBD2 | CASRPGLAGGATYEQYF | TGTGCCAGCAGACCGGGACTAGCGGGGGGGGCCACCTACGAGCAGTACTTC
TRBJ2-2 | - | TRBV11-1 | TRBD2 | CASSPIGGAGTGELFF | TGTGCCAGCAGCCCGATCGGGGGGGCTGGCACCGGGGAGCTGTTTTTT
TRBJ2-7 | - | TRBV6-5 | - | CASSIHASYEQYF | TGTGCCAGCAGTATACACGCTTCCTACGAGCAGTACTTC
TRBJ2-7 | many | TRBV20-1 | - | CSARDKAQRVEQYF | TGCAGTGCTAGAGATAAGGCCCAGCGGGTCGAGCAGTACTTC
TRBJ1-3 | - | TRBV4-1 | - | CASSQGRSSGNTIYF | TGCGCCAGCAGCCAAGGCAGAAGCTCTGGAAACACCATATATTTT
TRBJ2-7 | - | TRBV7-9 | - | CASGRPDSYEQYF | TGTGCCAGCGGCAGGCCCGACTCCTACGAGCAGTACTTC
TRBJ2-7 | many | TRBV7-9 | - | CASSLSTSGSYEQYF | TGTGCCAGCAGCTTATCGACCTCCGGGAGCTACGAGCAGTACTTC
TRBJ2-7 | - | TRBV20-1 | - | CSAREGSRWEQYF | TGCAGTGCTAGAGAAGGGAGCCGTTGGGAGCAGTACTTC
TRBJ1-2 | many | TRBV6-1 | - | CASSESTGYYGYTF | TGTGCCAGCAGTGAAAGTACAGGATACTATGGCTACACCTTC
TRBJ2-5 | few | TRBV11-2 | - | CASTRTDQETQYF | TGTGCCAGCACCCGGACTGATCAAGAGACCCAGTACTTC
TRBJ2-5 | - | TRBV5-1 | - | CASSGGQSVETQYF | TGCGCCAGCAGCGGCGGACAGTCCGTGGAGACCCAGTACTTC
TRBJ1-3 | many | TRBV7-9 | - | CASSHRNTIYF | TGTGCCAGCAGCCACCGAAACACCATATATTTT
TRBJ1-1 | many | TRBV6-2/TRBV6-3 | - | CASSAHENTEAFF | TGTGCCAGCAGTGCTCACGAGAACACTGAAGCTTTCTTT
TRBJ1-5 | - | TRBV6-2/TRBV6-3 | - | CASSYNAGTSSQPQHF | TGTGCCAGCAGTTACAACGCCGGGACGTCCAGTCAGCCCCAGCATTTT
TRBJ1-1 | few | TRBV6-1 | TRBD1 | CASSQTGVEAFF | TGTGCCAGCAGCCAGACAGGGGTTGAAGCTTTCTTT
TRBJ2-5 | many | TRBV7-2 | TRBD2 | CASSLTIGLAGGQETQYF | TGTGCCAGCAGCCTCACAATAGGACTAGCGGGGGGCCAAGAGACCCAGTACTTC
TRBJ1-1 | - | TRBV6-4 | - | CASSDGAGAEAFF | TGTGCCAGCAGTGACGGGGCAGGGGCTGAAGCTTTCTTT
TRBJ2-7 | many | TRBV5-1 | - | CASSYGPAGVMGSYEQYF | TGCGCCAGCAGCTACGGGCCAGCGGGTGTTATGGGCTCCTACGAGCAGTACTTC
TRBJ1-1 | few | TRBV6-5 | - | CASSYGGDTEAFF | TGTGCCAGCAGTTATGGGGGGGACACTGAAGCTTTCTTT
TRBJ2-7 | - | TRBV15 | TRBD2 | CATSPGRDLTYEQYF | TGTGCCACCAGCCCGGGGAGGGACCTAACCTACGAGCAGTACTTC
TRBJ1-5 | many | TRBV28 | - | CASSLVDRLQPQHF | TGTGCCAGCAGTTTGGTGGATCGGTTACAGCCCCAGCATTTT
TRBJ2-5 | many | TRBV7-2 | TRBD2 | CASSPGGPGATQYF | TGTGCCAGCAGCCCGGGGGGGCCAGGGGCGACCCAGTACTTC
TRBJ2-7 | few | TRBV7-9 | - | CASSIGLSGEQYF | TGTGCCAGCAGCATAGGACTCTCTGGCGAGCAGTACTTC
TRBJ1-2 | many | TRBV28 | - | CASSTYDGYTF | TGTGCCAGCAGCACGTATGATGGCTACACCTTC
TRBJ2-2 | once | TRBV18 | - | CASSSGHLNTGELFF | TGTGCCAGCTCAAGCGGACACCTGAACACCGGGGAGCTGTTTTTT
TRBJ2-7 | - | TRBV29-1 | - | CSVASGLSSYEQYF | TGCAGCGTTGCAAGCGGGCTAAGCTCCTACGAGCAGTACTTC
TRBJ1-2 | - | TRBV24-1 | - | CATSDHRDYGYTF | TGTGCCACCAGTGATCACAGGGACTATGGCTACACCTTC
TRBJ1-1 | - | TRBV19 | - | CASSKTGNTNTEAFF | TGTGCCAGTAGTAAAACAGGCAATACCAACACTGAAGCTTTCTTT
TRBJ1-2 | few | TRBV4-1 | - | CASSLTIRAEDIGYTF | TGCGCCAGCAGCCTTACAATCAGGGCTGAGGATATCGGCTACACCTTC
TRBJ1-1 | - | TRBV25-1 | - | CASSETDRGAMNTEAFF | TGTGCCAGCAGTGAAACCGACCGGGGGGCGATGAACACTGAAGCTTTCTTT
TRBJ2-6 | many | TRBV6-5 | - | CASSYGGANVLTF | TGTGCCAGCAGTTACGGGGGGGCCAACGTCCTGACTTTC
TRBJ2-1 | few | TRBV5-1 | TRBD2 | CASSGTSGVVYEQFF | TGCGCCAGCAGCGGGACTAGCGGGGTAGTATATGAGCAGTTCTTC
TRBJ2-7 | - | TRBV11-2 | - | CASSLDLVRVYEQYF | TGTGCCAGCAGCTTAGATTTGGTCAGGGTCTACGAGCAGTACTTC